A single sample gave rise to the 22 T cell receptor beta chains below, sequenced in a study of post-analysis software for immune sequencing data. Study-level findings and limits: Several TRBV segments (TRBV5-6, TRBV5-1 and TRBV20-1 among them) occurred more frequently in patients than in controls.

Unique molecular identifiers were built into the TCR beta cDNA libraries. TCRdb reprocessed the PCR reads via MiXCR and lists one record per CDR3 protein. Of about 540,000 distinct CDR3 sequences in the sample, 34% were seen once. These receptors have no identified antigens. Sequenced material: blood. The source of these receptors is a girl younger than 18 with multiple sclerosis.

About this clonotype: Its ends do not fully match the called genes, so a read error is possible. The rearrangement joins TRBV14 to TRBJ1-1; possibly TRBD1 for D (6 bases). The CDR3 totals 16 residues. CDR1 is SGHDN, CDR2 FVKESK, per germline. The CDR3 spells CAGSQVTGASNTEAFF. CDR3 bases: TGTGCCGGCAGCCAAGTAACGGGGGCTTCGAACACTGAAGCTTTCTTT.

The chain combines TRBV20-1 with TRBJ2-3; a possible D gene is TRBD1 (6 bases). Germline CDR1 reads DFQATT; CDR2 reads SNEGSKA (reference sequence). Trimming pared 3 bases from V and 1 base from J, leaving 11 bases between. The CDR3 runs to 14 residues. CDR3 DNA: TGCAGTGCTAGTCGAACAGGGCGCACAGATACGCAGTATTTT. This gives the protein CSASRTGRTDTQYF.

This clonotype was detected only a few times. The rearrangement joins TRBV19 to TRBJ2-3; 9 nucleotides align to TRBD2. V shed 0 bases and J 9 bases; nucleotides not matched to a gene: 7. The CDR3 extends over 15 amino acids. CDR1 is LNHDA, CDR2 SQIVND, per germline (reference sequence). For the CDR3, the DNA is TGTGCCAGTAGTATAGATATGGGACTAGCTCGGACGCAGTATTTT. Translation gives CASSIDMGLARTQYF. Filled out from reference TRBV19 and TRBJ2-3, the complete variable domain reads DGGITQSPKYLFRKEGQNVTLSCEQNLNHDAMYWYRQDPGQGLRLIYYSQIVNDFQKGDIAEGYSVSREKKESFPLTVTSAQKNPTAFYLCASSIDMGLARTQYFGPGTRLTVL.

CDR3 loop: CASSLVGGDEQYF. The CDR3 DNA sequence: TGTGCCAGCAGCTTGGTAGGCGGGGACGAGCAGTACTTC. The V and J genes are TRBV5-6 and TRBJ2-7; possible D gene TRBD2, 6 bases. V was clipped by 0 bases and J by 5 bases, with 9 bases between them. This CDR3 spans 13 amino acids. The V gene's germline CDR1 is SGHDT and CDR2 YYEEEE.

V is TRBV5-6 and J is TRBJ2-2; 7 nucleotides align to TRBD1. The CDR3 spans 16 residues. V was pared by 4 bases and J by 0 bases, with 6 bases of the junction left unmatched. Germline V CDR1 and CDR2: SGHDT, YYEEEE. This CDR3 reads CASSRDSSSNTGELFF. In DNA form, the CDR3 reads TGTGCCAGCAGCAGGGACAGCTCATCGAACACCGGGGAGCTGTTTTTT.

The rearrangement joins TRBV29-1 to TRBJ1-1; D may be TRBD1 (6 bases). The V gene lost 3 bases and the J gene lost 4 bases, with 15 bases spanning the gap. CDR1 and CDR2 from the germline V gene are SQVTM and ANQGSEA. This CDR3 comprises 14 residues. This CDR3 is CSVDPTGGVTEAFF. The CDR3 DNA sequence: TGCAGCGTTGATCCGACGGGGGGCGTCACTGAAGCTTTCTTT. Complete variable domain (other parts from reference TRBV29-1 and TRBJ1-1): SAVISQKPSRDICQRGTSLTIQCQVDSQVTMMFWYRQQPGQSLTLIATANQGSEATYESGFVIDKFPISRPNLTFSTLTVSNMSPEDSSIYLCSVDPTGGVTEAFFGQGTRLTVV.

This clonotype was found a few times. The CDR3 is CAIRGQGDSPLHF. The CDR3 coding sequence is TGTGCCATCAGGGGACAGGGAGATTCACCCCTCCACTTT. The rearrangement joins TRBV10-3 to TRBJ1-6; 9 bases map to TRBD1. Germline lookup yields CDR1 ENHRY and CDR2 SYGVKD. V was pared by 6 bases and J by 8 bases, with 2 bases of the junction left unmatched. This CDR3 is 13 amino acids long.

V usage is TRBV9 and J usage is TRBJ2-1; D is unclear. The length of the CDR3 is 15 residues. CDR1 SGDLS and CDR2 YYNGEE come from the germline V gene. The V gene lost 1 base and the J gene lost 3 bases, with 11 bases spanning the gap. The chain's CDR3 is CASSVNPEVYNEQFF. Here the CDR3 DNA reads TGTGCCAGCAGCGTAAATCCTGAGGTCTACAATGAGCAGTTCTTC.

Concerning this clonotype: Just one base apart from a much larger clone, this may be a read error. CDR3 nucleotide sequence: TGTGCCAGCACGAAGGCAGGGTTAAACTACGAGCAGTACTTC. Amino acid sequence: CASTKAGLNYEQYF. The chain recombines TRBV6-5 with TRBJ2-7; D might be TRBD1 (5 bases). Per the germline V gene, CDR1 is MNHEY and CDR2 is SVGAGI. The CDR3 is 14 amino acids. V was clipped by 7 bases and J by 3 bases, with 16 bases between them.

The V and J genes are TRBV7-9 and TRBJ2-5; D gene unclear. CDR1 and CDR2 (germline): SEHNR, FQNEAQ (reference sequence). V was pared by 4 bases and J by 5 bases, with 11 bases between. This CDR3 spans 13 amino acids. CDR3 sequence reads: CASSSAMFETQYF. CDR3 DNA: TGTGCCAGCAGCTCCGCGATGTTTGAGACCCAGTACTTC. Drawing the rest from reference TRBV7-9 and TRBJ2-5, the complete variable domain is DTGVSQNPRHKITKRGQNVTFRCDPISEHNRLYWYRQTLGQGPEFLTYFQNEAQLEKSRLLSDRFSAERPKGSFSTLEIQRTEQGDSAMYLCASSSAMFETQYFGPGTRLLVL.

The rearrangement links TRBV7-9 to TRBJ1-2; 8 nucleotides align to TRBD1. CDR3 length: 15 amino acids. J gave up 0 bases and V 2 bases, and 2 bases lay outside the gene matches. The germline gives CDR1 SEHNR, CDR2 FQNEAQ (reference sequence). The CDR3 sequence is CASSLRDRTNYGYTF. In nucleotides, the CDR3 is TGTGCCAGCAGCTTAAGGGACAGGACTAACTATGGCTACACCTTC. Variable domain in full (rest from reference TRBV7-9 and TRBJ1-2): DTGVSQNPRHKITKRGQNVTFRCDPISEHNRLYWYRQTLGQGPEFLTYFQNEAQLEKSRLLSDRFSAERPKGSFSTLEIQRTEQGDSAMYLCASSLRDRTNYGYTFGSGTRLTVV.

The chain couples TRBV5-1 to TRBJ1-6, with D perhaps matching TRBD1 (5 bases). V lost 4 bases and J lost 7, with 12 bases in between. The CDR3 covers 14 residues. From germline, CDR1 is SGHRS and CDR2 YFSETQ. In nucleotides, the CDR3 is TGCGCCAGCAGCAGGGCAGGGTTAAATTCACCCCTCCACTTT. Protein: CASSRAGLNSPLHF. Together with reference TRBV5-1 and TRBJ1-6, the CDR3 gives the full variable domain: KAGVTQTPRYLIKTRGQQVTLSCSPISGHRSVSWYQQTPGQGLQFLFEYFSETQRNKGNFPGRFSGRQFSNSRSEMNVSTLELGDSALYLCASSRAGLNSPLHFGNGTRLTVT.

The chain joins TRBV5-1 to TRBJ2-1; D not certain. Trimming cost V 0 bases and J 5 bases, with 21 bases left between them. The CDR3 runs 18 residues. From germline, CDR1 is SGHRS and CDR2 YFSETQ. The chain's CDR3 is CASSLGGPLVGQNNEQFF. The CDR3 DNA is TGCGCCAGCAGCTTGGGGGGTCCCCTAGTCGGCCAAAACAATGAGCAGTTCTTC. Together with reference TRBV5-1 and TRBJ2-1, the CDR3 gives the full variable domain: KAGVTQTPRYLIKTRGQQVTLSCSPISGHRSVSWYQQTPGQGLQFLFEYFSETQRNKGNFPGRFSGRQFSNSRSEMNVSTLELGDSALYLCASSLGGPLVGQNNEQFFGPGTRLTVL.

V gene TRBV20-1 combines with J gene TRBJ2-6, with 8 positions matching TRBD1. CDR1 is DFQATT and CDR2 is SNEGSKA in the germline V gene (reference sequence). The junction had 7 bases not matched to a gene; V was cut back by 3 bases and J by 0 bases. The CDR3 has 17 amino acids. CDR3 in amino acids: CSASDRGFSSGANVLTF. In nucleotides, the CDR3 is TGCAGTGCTAGCGACAGGGGATTCAGCTCTGGGGCCAACGTCCTGACTTTC.

This clonotype was seen more than once but under ten times. This chain connects TRBV20-1 to TRBJ2-1; D tentatively reads TRBD1 or TRBD2 (5 bases each). The CDR3 is 17 residues long. The V and J ends lost 5 bases and 0 bases respectively, with 20 bases between them. Germline V gene lookup returns CDR1 DFQATT and CDR2 SNEGSKA (reference sequence). The CDR3 DNA follows: TGCAGTGCTTGGGGGATGAGCGGTCGCATCTCCTACAATGAGCAGTTCTTC. Translated: CSAWGMSGRISYNEQFF.

This clonotype was counted between two and nine times. The V gene is TRBV6-6, the J gene TRBJ2-7; D possibly corresponds to TRBD1 (6 bases). V lost 0 bases and J lost 9, with 15 bases in between. Germline-derived CDR1 and CDR2 are MNHNY and SVGAGI (reference sequence). The CDR3 length is 14 residues. The CDR3 DNA sequence: TGTGCCAGCAGTTACTCGCCCGGGACAACCGGGCAGTACTTC. Translation gives CASSYSPGTTGQYF.

The rearrangement joins TRBV27 to TRBJ1-2, with TRBD1 matching 10 bases. V was pared by 5 bases and J by 12 bases, with 9 bases of the junction left unmatched. The V gene's germline CDR1 is MNHEY and CDR2 SMNVEV (reference sequence). The CDR3 length is 13 residues. CDR3 in DNA: TGTGCCAGCAGTCCGGGACAGGGGTCCCTAAACACCTTC. Residues: CASSPGQGSLNTF.

The gene calls are TRBV7-9 and TRBJ2-7; TRBD1 matches at 11 bases. This CDR3 contains 16 residues. Germline values: CDR1 SEHNR, CDR2 FQNEAQ (reference sequence). The junction had 12 bases not matched to a gene; V was cut back by 6 bases and J by 5 bases. CDR3 in amino acids: CASRSGWDRGSHEQYF. In nucleotides, the CDR3 is TGTGCCAGCAGGTCCGGTTGGGACAGGGGGTCCCACGAGCAGTACTTC.

V is TRBV5-1 and J is TRBJ2-7, with no clear D. CDR3 length equals 14 residues. The germline V and J ends were trimmed by 4 bases and 4 bases, with 15 bases remaining between them. Germline lookup yields CDR1 SGHRS and CDR2 YFSETQ. As DNA, the CDR3 is TGCGCCAGCAGCCCCGCTGACCCAGCTTACGAGCAGTACTTC. It specifies CASSPADPAYEQYF.

This clonotype was detected only a few times. V gene TRBV28 combines with J gene TRBJ2-5; 10 bases fit TRBD1. The germline gives CDR1 MDHEN, CDR2 SYDVKM. Trimming at V came to 7 bases and at J to 5 bases, leaving 10 bases not matched to a gene. CDR3 size: 15 residues. CDR3 bases: TGTGCCAGCACCATCCGGACAGGGGGACGGGAGACCCAGTACTTC. Encoded protein: CASTIRTGGRETQYF.

The table lists this clonotype with a few counts. This sequence joins TRBV7-8 and TRBJ2-7; D gene unclear. V was trimmed by 6 bases and J by 3 bases, leaving 9 bases between them. There are 12 residues in the CDR3. Germline CDR1 is SGHVS and CDR2 is FQNEAQ. The CDR3 DNA is TGTGCCAGCAGTGGCGCAGACTACGAGCAGTACTTC. This sequence encodes CASSGADYEQYF. Together with reference TRBV7-8 and TRBJ2-7, the CDR3 gives the full variable domain: GAGVSQSPRYKVAKRGQDVALRCDPISGHVSLFWYQQALGQGPEFLTYFQNEAQLDKSGLPSDRFFAERPEGSVSTLKIQRTQQEDSAVYLCASSGADYEQYFGPGTRLTVT.

V usage is TRBV7-8 and J usage is TRBJ2-1; the match to TRBD2 covers 10 bases. Trimming removed 5 bases from V and 2 bases from J; junction bases left unmatched: 3. CDR1 is SGHVS and CDR2 is FQNEAQ in the germline V gene. This CDR3 region has 15 residues. The CDR3: CASSKSGGAYNEQFF. The CDR3 region has the DNA TGTGCCAGCAGCAAAAGCGGGGGGGCCTACAATGAGCAGTTCTTC.